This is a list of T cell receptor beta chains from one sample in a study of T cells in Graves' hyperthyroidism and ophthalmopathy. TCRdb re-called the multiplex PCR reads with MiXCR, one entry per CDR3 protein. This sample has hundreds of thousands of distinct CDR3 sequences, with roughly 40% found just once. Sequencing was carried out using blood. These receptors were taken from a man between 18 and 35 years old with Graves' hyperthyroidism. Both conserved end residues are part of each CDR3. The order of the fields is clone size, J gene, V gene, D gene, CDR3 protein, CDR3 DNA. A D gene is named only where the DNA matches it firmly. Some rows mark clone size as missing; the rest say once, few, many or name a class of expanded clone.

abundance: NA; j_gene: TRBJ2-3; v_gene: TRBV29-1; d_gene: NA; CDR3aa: CSVVGTEGTDTQYF; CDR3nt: TGCAGCGTTGTAGGGACTGAGGGTACAGATACGCAGTATTTT
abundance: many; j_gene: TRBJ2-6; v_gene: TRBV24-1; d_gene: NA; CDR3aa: CATSDPGSGANVLTF; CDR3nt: TGTGCCACCAGTGATCCAGGGTCTGGGGCCAACGTCCTGACTTTC
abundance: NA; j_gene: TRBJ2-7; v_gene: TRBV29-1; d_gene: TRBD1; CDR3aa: CSAQRDRGSGEQYF; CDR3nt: TGCAGCGCCCAGCGGGACAGGGGTAGTGGGGAGCAGTACTTC
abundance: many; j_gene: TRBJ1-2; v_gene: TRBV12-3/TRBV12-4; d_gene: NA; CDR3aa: CASRGSDARGYTF; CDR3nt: TGTGCCAGCAGGGGATCGGATGCTCGCGGCTACACCTTC
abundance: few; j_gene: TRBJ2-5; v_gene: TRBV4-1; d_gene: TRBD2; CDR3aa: CASSHDAGEETQYF; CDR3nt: TGCGCCAGCAGCCACGATGCGGGGGAAGAGACCCAGTACTTC
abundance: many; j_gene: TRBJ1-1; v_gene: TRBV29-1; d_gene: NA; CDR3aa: CSVDLRNTEAFF; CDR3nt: TGCAGCGTTGACCTCAGGAACACTGAAGCTTTCTTT
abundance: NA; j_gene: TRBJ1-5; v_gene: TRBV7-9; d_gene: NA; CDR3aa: CASRSSQGNQPQHF; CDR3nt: TGTGCCAGCAGATCCTCTCAGGGCAATCAGCCCCAGCATTTT
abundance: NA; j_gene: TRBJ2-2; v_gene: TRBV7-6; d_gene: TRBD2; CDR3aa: CASTGLAGEGTGELFF; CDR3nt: TGTGCCAGCACGGGACTAGCGGGAGAAGGCACCGGGGAGCTGTTTTTT
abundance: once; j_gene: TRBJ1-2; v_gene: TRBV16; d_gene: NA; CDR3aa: CANLAGNYGYTF; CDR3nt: TGTGCCAACCTTGCAGGGAACTATGGCTACACCTTC
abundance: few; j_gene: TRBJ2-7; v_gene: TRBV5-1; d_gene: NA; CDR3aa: CASSLNSAYEQYF; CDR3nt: TGCGCCAGCAGCTTGAACTCCGCCTACGAGCAGTACTTC
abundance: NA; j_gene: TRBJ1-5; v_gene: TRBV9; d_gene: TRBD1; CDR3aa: CASTPGQGFNQPQHF; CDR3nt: TGTGCCAGCACCCCGGGACAGGGCTTCAATCAGCCCCAGCATTTT
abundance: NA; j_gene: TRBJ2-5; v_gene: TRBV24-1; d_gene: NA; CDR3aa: CATSDRGQETQYF; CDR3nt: TGTGCCACCAGTGACAGAGGGCAAGAGACCCAGTACTTC
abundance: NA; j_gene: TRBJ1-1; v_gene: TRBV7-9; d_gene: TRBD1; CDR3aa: CASSHGTGALNEAFF; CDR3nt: TGCGCCAGCAGCCATGGGACAGGGGCACTGAATGAAGCTTTCTTT
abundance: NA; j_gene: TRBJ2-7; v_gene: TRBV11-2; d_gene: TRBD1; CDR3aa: CASSLDAGQGFWQYF; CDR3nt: TGTGCCAGCAGCTTAGATGCGGGACAGGGGTTTTGGCAGTACTTC
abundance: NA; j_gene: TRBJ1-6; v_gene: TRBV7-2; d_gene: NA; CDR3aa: CASSLRGHADNSPLHF; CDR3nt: TGTGCCAGCAGCTTAAGAGGGCACGCAGATAATTCACCCCTCCACTTT
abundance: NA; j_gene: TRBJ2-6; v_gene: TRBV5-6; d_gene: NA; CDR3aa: CASSLSEGHSSGANVLTF; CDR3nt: TGTGCCAGCAGCTTGTCTGAGGGCCACAGCTCTGGGGCCAACGTCCTGACTTTC
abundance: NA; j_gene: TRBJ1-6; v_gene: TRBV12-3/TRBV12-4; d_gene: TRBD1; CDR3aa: CASSLDRGRQMDNSPLHF; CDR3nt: TGTGCCAGCAGTTTGGACAGGGGGCGGCAAATGGATAATTCACCCCTCCACTTT
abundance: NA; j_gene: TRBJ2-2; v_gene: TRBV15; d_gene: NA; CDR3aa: CATGREGHTGELFF; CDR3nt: TGTGCCACCGGCAGAGAGGGGCACACCGGGGAGCTGTTTTTT
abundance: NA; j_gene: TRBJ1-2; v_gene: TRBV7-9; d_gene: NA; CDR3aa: CASSEDSGIRDRYGYTF; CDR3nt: TGTGCCAGCAGCGAAGACTCCGGGATCCGGGATCGCTATGGCTACACCTTC
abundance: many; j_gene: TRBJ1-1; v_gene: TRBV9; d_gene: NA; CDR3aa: CASSPPRTANTEAFF; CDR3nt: TGTGCCAGCAGCCCTCCGAGGACAGCCAACACTGAAGCTTTCTTT
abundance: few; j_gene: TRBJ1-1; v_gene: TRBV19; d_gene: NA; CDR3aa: CASSTGHTEAFF; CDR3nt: TGTGCCAGTAGTACTGGTCACACTGAAGCTTTCTTT
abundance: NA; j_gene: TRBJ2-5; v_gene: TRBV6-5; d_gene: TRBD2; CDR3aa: CASSYSGGNQETQYF; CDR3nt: TGTGCCAGCAGTTACTCGGGAGGGAACCAAGAGACCCAGTACTTC
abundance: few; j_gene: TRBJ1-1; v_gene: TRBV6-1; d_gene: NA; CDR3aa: CASSENRVLTEAFF; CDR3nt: TGTGCCAGCAGTGAAAACAGGGTACTTACTGAAGCTTTCTTT
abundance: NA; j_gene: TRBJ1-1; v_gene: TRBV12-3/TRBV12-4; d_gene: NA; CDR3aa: CASSLQGREAFF; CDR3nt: TGTGCCAGCAGTCTTCAGGGGCGAGAGGCTTTCTTT
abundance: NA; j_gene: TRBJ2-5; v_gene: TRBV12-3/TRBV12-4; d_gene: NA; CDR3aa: CASSLGVGQYF; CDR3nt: TGTGCCAGCAGTTTAGGGGTGGGCCAGTACTTC
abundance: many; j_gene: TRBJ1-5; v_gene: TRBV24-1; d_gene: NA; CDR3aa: CATSAGGSQPQHF; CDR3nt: TGTGCCACCAGTGCGGGGGGTAGCCAGCCCCAGCATTTT
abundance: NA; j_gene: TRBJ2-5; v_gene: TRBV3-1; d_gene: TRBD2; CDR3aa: CASSPGGLAAQETQYF; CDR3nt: TGTGCCAGCAGCCCCGGAGGTCTAGCGGCACAAGAGACCCAGTACTTC
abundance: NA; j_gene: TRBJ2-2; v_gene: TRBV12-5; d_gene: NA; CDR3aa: CASGVGVGELFF; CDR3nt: TGTGCTAGTGGAGTCGGGGTCGGGGAGCTGTTTTTT
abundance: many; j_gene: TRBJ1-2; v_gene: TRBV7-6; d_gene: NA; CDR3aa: CASSPSPQGLYGYTF; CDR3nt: TGTGCCAGCAGCCCGTCCCCACAGGGTTTATATGGCTACACCTTC
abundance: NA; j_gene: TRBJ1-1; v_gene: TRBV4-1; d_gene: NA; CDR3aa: CASSHPGETVTEAFF; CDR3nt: TGTGCCAGCAGCCATCCCGGGGAGACAGTCACTGAAGCTTTCTTT
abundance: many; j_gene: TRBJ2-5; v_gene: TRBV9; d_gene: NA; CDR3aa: CASSVRGAYQETQYF; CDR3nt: TGTGCCAGCAGCGTACGAGGGGCCTACCAAGAGACCCAGTACTTC
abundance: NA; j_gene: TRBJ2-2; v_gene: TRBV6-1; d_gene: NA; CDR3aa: CASRPTSTNTGELFF; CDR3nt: TGTGCCAGCAGACCCACTAGTACGAACACCGGGGAGCTGTTTTTT
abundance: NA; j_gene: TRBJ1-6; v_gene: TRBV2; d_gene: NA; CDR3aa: CASSDSKDLSSYNSPLHF; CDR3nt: TGTGCCAGCAGTGACAGTAAAGATTTAAGCTCCTATAATTCACCCCTCCACTTT
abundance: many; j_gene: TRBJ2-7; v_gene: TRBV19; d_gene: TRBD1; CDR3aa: CASSMGTAGGLYEQYF; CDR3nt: TGTGCCAGTAGTATGGGTACGGCAGGGGGCCTCTACGAGCAGTACTTC
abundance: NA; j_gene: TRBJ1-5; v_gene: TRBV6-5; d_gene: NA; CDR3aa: CASSEIPGNQPQHF; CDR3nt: TGTGCCAGCAGTGAAATTCCAGGCAATCAGCCCCAGCATTTT
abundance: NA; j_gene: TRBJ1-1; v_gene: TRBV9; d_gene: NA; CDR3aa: CASSVDSAETEAFF; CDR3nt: TGTGCCAGCAGCGTAGACTCCGCGGAGACTGAAGCTTTCTTT
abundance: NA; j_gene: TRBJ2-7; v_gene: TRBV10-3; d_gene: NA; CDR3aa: CAISGQGLYKQYF; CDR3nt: TGTGCCATCAGTGGCCAGGGACTCTACAAGCAGTACTTC
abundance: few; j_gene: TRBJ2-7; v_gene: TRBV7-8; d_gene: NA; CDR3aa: CASSLQGPVGSEQYF; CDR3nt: TGTGCCAGCAGCTTACAGGGACCAGTGGGGTCCGAGCAGTACTTC